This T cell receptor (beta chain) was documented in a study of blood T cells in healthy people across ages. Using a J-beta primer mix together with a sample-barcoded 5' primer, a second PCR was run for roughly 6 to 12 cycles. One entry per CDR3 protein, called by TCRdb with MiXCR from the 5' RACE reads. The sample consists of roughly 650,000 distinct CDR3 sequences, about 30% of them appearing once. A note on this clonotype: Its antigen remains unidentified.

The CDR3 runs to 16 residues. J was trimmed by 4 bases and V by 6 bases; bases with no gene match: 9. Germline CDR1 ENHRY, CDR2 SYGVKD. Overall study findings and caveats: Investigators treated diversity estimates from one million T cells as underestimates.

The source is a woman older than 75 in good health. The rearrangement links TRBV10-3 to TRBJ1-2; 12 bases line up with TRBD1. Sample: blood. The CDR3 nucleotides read TGTGCCATCAGCGGGGGACAGGGGGCCCTTAGCTATGGCTACACCTTC. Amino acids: CAISGGQGALSYGYTF.